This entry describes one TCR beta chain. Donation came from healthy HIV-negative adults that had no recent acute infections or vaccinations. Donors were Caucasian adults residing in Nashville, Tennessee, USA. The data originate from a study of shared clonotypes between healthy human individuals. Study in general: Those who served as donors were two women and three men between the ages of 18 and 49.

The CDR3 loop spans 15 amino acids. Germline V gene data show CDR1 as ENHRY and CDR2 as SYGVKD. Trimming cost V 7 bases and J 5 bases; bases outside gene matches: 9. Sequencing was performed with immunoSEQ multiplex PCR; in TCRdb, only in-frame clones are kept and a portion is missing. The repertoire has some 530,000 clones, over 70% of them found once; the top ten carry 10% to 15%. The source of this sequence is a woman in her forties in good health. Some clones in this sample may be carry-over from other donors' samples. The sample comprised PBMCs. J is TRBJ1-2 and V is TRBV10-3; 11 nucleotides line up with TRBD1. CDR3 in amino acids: CAIMAAGQGGYGYTF. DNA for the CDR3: TGTGCCATCATGGCCGCGGGACAGGGGGGGTATGGCTACACCTTC.